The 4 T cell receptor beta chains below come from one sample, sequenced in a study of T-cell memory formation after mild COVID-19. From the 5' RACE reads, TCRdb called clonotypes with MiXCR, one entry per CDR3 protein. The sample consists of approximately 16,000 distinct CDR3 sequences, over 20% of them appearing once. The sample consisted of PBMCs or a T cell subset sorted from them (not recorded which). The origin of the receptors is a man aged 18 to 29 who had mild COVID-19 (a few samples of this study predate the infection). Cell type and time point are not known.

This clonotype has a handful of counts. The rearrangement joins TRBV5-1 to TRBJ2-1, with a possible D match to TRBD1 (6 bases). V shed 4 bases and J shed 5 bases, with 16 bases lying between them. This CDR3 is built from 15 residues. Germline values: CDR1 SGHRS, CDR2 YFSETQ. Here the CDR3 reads CASSPTGTNNNEQFF. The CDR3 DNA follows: TGCGCCAGCAGCCCCACCGGGACAAACAACAATGAGCAGTTCTTC.

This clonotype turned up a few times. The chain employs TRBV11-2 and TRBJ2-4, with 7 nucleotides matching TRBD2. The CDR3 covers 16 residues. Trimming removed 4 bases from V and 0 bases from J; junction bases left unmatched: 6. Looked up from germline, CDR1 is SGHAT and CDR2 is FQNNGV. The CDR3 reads CASSSHGGVAKNIQYF. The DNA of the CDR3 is TGTGCCAGCAGCTCCCATGGGGGGGTAGCCAAAAACATTCAGTACTTC.

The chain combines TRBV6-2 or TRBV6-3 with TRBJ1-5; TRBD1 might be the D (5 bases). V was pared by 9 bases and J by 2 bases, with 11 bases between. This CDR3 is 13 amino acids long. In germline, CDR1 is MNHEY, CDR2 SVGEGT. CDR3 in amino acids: CARSLQGNQPQHF. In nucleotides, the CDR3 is TGTGCCAGATCACTACAGGGCAATCAGCCCCAGCATTTT.

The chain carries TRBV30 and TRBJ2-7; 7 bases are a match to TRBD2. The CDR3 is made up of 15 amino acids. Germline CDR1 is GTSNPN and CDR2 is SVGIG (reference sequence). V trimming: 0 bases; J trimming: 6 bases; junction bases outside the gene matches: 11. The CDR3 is CAWSVLASGPSEQYF. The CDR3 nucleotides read TGTGCCTGGAGTGTACTGGCTAGCGGACCTAGCGAGCAGTACTTC.